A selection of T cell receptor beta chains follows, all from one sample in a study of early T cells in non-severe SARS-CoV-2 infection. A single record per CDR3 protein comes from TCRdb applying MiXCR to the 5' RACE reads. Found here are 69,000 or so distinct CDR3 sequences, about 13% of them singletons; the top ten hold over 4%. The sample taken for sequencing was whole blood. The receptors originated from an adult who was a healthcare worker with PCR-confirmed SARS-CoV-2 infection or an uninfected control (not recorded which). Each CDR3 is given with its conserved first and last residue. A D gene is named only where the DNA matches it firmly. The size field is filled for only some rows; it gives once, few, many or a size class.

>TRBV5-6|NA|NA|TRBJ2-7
CASSLGVYEQYF
TGTGCCAGCAGCTTGGGGGTCTACGAGCAGTACTTC
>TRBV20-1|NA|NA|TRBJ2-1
CSAREGSIPGNEQFF
TGCAGTGCTAGAGAGGGGAGCATCCCAGGCAATGAGCAGTTCTTC
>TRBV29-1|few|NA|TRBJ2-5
CSVSRTDQETQYF
TGCAGCGTTTCCCGGACAGACCAAGAGACCCAGTACTTC
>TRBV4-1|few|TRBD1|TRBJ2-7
CASSQEEARPGQGGYEQYF
TGCGCCAGCAGCCAAGAAGAAGCTCGACCGGGACAGGGGGGCTACGAGCAGTACTTC
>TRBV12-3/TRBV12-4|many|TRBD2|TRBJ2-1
CASSLGASGNEQFF
TGTGCCAGCAGTTTAGGGGCTAGCGGAAATGAGCAGTTCTTC
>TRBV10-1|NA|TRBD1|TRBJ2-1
CARQGASSYNEQFF
TGCGCCAGGCAGGGGGCAAGCTCCTACAATGAGCAGTTCTTC
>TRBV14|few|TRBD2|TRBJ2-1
CASSQVLGWTSGVLFF
TGTGCCAGCAGCCAAGTCCTTGGTTGGACTAGCGGGGTCTTGTTCTTC
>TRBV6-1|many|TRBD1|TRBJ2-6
CASTRQGSPSGANVLTF
TGTGCCAGCACCAGACAGGGTTCTCCCTCTGGGGCCAACGTCCTGACTTTC
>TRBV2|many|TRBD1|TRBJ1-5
CASSVLQGANQPQHF
TGTGCCAGCAGTGTCTTGCAGGGGGCAAATCAGCCCCAGCATTTT
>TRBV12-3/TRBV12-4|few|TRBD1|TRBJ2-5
CASSPGQDVETQYF
TGTGCCAGCAGTCCTGGACAGGATGTGGAGACCCAGTACTTC
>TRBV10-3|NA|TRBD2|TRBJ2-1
CAISESMVTSGRFDEQFF
TGTGCCATCAGTGAGTCGATGGTGACTAGCGGGAGGTTTGATGAGCAGTTCTTC
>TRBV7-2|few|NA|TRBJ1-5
CASGLSNQPQHF
TGTGCCAGCGGGTTAAGCAATCAGCCCCAGCATTTT
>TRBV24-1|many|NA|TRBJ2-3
CATSDTGTYSDTQYF
TGTGCCACCAGTGATACCGGGACCTACTCAGATACGCAGTATTTT
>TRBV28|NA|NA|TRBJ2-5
CASRQYGRNLGETQYF
TGTGCCAGCAGACAATACGGACGGAACTTGGGAGAGACCCAGTACTTC
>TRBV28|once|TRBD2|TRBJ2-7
CASSPGTSGTYEQYF
TGTGCCAGCAGTCCCGGGACTAGCGGAACCTACGAGCAGTACTTC
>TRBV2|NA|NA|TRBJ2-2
CASKIGSRATGELFF
TGTGCCAGCAAGATCGGGTCTAGAGCCACCGGGGAGCTGTTTTTT
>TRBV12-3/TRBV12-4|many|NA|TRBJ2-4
CASSLGRRAKNIQYF
TGTGCCAGCAGTTTAGGCAGGCGCGCCAAAAACATTCAGTACTTC
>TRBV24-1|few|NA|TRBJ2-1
CATSDLRLAEQFF
TGTGCCACCAGTGATTTGCGGCTAGCAGAGCAGTTCTTC
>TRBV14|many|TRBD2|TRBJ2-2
CASSQDKMRLAGGPSGELFF
TGTGCCAGCAGCCAAGATAAGATGAGACTAGCGGGAGGGCCGTCGGGGGAGCTGTTTTTT
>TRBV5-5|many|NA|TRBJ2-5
CASSSYHQETQYF
TGTGCCAGCAGCTCCTATCACCAGGAGACCCAGTACTTC